This is a list of T cell receptor beta chains from one sample in a study of CD8+ T cells in alopecia areata. Profiling relied on immunoSEQ multiplex PCR, and the TCRdb table lists in-frame clones only, not all of them. There are about 190,000 clones in the sample; 50% to 60% occur only once, and approximately 0.7% lies in the top ten. Source: CD4+ T cells sorted from blood, taken at week 4, from a patient treated with tofacitinib. The source is a human donor with alopecia areata. Both conserved end residues are part of each CDR3. Fields, in order: J gene, D gene, V gene, clone size, CDR3 protein, CDR3 DNA. A D gene is named only where the DNA matches it firmly. Clone size appears in some rows only: once, few, many, or a class for an expanded clone.

>TRBJ2-3|NA|TRBV29-1|few
CSVGGGVVDTQYF
TGCAGCGTTGGGGGCGGGGTAGTGGATACGCAGTATTTT
>TRBJ1-5|NA|TRBV20-1|few
CSANNQPQHF
TGCAGTGCTAACAATCAGCCCCAGCATTTT
>TRBJ2-4|NA|TRBV29-1|NA
CSVEEGRDIQYF
TGCAGCGTTGAAGAAGGGCGGGACATTCAGTACTTC
>TRBJ2-5|NA|TRBV5-1|few
CASSLQEVQETQYF
TGCGCCAGCAGCCTACAGGAGGTTCAAGAGACCCAGTACTTC
>TRBJ1-2|NA|TRBV30|once
CAWSTYPGSAF
TGTGCCTGGAGTACATACCCCGGCTCGGCCTTC
>TRBJ2-3|TRBD1|TRBV29-1|few
CSVEDPGQGADTQYF
TGCAGCGTTGAAGATCCGGGACAGGGGGCAGATACGCAGTATTTT
>TRBJ2-5|NA|TRBV30|NA
CAWSPRQETQYF
TGTGCCTGGAGTCCCAGGCAAGAGACCCAGTACTTC
>TRBJ2-5|NA|TRBV11-2|NA
CASSRGWKETQYF
TGTGCCAGCAGCCGGGGCTGGAAAGAGACCCAGTACTTC
>TRBJ2-1|NA|TRBV11-3|NA
CASSSTTGTGVVNEQFF
TGTGCCAGCAGTTCTACGACGGGGACTGGGGTTGTGAATGAGCAGTTCTTC
>TRBJ2-5|TRBD2|TRBV5-6|NA
CASSFRLAGRETQYF
TGTGCCAGCAGCTTTCGACTAGCGGGGAGGGAGACCCAGTACTTC
>TRBJ1-3|NA|TRBV29-1|NA
CSVVELVGTIYF
TGCAGCGTTGTCGAACTGGTCGGCACCATATATTTT
>TRBJ2-7|TRBD1|TRBV6-6|NA
CASRTDRVLTYEQYF
TGTGCCAGCAGAACAGACAGGGTGTTAACCTACGAGCAGTACTTC
>TRBJ1-2|TRBD1|TRBV18|NA
CASSSSGTGGNYGYTF
TGTGCCAGCTCATCCTCCGGGACAGGGGGTAACTATGGCTACACCTTC
>TRBJ2-1|TRBD2|TRBV7-7|once
CASSEGLARDEQFF
TGTGCCAGCAGCGAGGGACTAGCGCGGGACGAGCAGTTCTTC
>TRBJ2-2|TRBD1|TRBV29-1|NA
CSVDRGLVTGELFF
TGCAGCGTCGACAGGGGACTGGTCACCGGGGAGCTGTTTTTT
>TRBJ2-4|TRBD1|TRBV14|many
CASSPWDRGAIQYF
TGTGCCAGCAGCCCATGGGACAGGGGTGCCATTCAGTACTTC